This TCR beta chain was captured by sequencing in a study of beta chain features in type 1 diabetes. The CDR3 length is 16 residues. The V end was cut by 4 bases, the J end by 4 bases, with 21 bases between. Per germline, CDR1 SGDLS and CDR2 YYNGEE. Since all of the isolated RNA was reverse transcribed, expressed TCRB transcripts were what got sequenced. TCRdb keeps only in-frame clones here, not all; method: immunoSEQ multiplex PCR. The sample has 600,000 to 650,000 clones, around 15% seen once. This clone was observed a handful of times. This clonotype was sampled from a man aged 18 to 29 in good health. The source material was naive CD4+ T cells from blood. The rearrangement uses TRBV9 and TRBJ2-7, with a weak D call TRBD2 (7 bases). The CDR3 DNA reads TGTGCCAGCAGCCCCCAGTGGTCGGCGGGGGCGTACGAGCAGTACTTC. Encoded protein: CASSPQWSAGAYEQYF.